A selection of T cell receptor beta chains follows, all from one sample in a study of T-cell reconstitution after alpha-beta-depleted transplantation in children. MiXCR, applied by TCRdb to the PCR reads, yields one record per CDR3 protein. Of approximately 500,000 distinct CDR3 sequences detected, over 9.5% appear once; the ten largest clones hold around 2%. The input for sequencing was PBMCs, taken before TCRalphabeta/CD19-depleted stem cell transplant. The receptors come from a child aged 2-15 years with inherited bone marrow failure, due to receive a stem cell transplant. Each CDR3 is given with its conserved first and last residue. Each record gives: D gene, clone size, V gene, J gene, CDR3 protein, CDR3 DNA. D genes are given only for firm matches. Not all rows give a size; the values are once, few, many and, for expanded clones, a class.

>TRBD1|-|TRBV12-3/TRBV12-4|TRBJ2-7
CASTLSTGQRYEQYF
TGTGCCAGCACGCTGTCCACGGGACAGAGGTACGAGCAGTACTTC
>-|many|TRBV12-3/TRBV12-4|TRBJ1-4
CASSLTPFVDEKLFF
TGTGCCAGCAGTTTAACTCCGTTTGTGGATGAAAAACTGTTTTTT
>TRBD1|many|TRBV12-3/TRBV12-4|TRBJ1-1
CASSFPRDRGHGAEAFF
TGTGCCAGCAGTTTCCCCCGGGACAGGGGCCATGGGGCTGAAGCTTTCTTT
>TRBD1|few|TRBV7-9|TRBJ1-1
CASRRDRVTEAFF
TGTGCCAGCAGGCGGGACAGGGTGACTGAAGCTTTCTTT
>TRBD1|many|TRBV5-1|TRBJ1-6
CASSWGTGGSYNSPLHF
TGCGCCAGCAGCTGGGGGACAGGGGGCTCCTATAATTCACCCCTCCACTTT
>-|many|TRBV11-2|TRBJ2-2
CASPGSFRELFF
TGTGCCAGCCCCGGGAGCTTTCGGGAGCTGTTTTTT
>-|many|TRBV12-3/TRBV12-4|TRBJ1-1
CASSPGFMNTEAFF
TGTGCCAGCAGTCCTGGTTTCATGAACACTGAAGCTTTCTTT
>-|many|TRBV7-9|TRBJ2-5
CASSLEGTLGTQYF
TGTGCCAGCAGCTTAGAGGGGACTTTGGGGACCCAGTACTTC
>-|few|TRBV18|TRBJ2-2
CASSQSGLANTGELFF
TGTGCCAGCTCACAATCCGGGCTGGCAAACACCGGGGAGCTGTTTTTT
>TRBD2|many|TRBV15|TRBJ2-7
CATSSSSGPYEQYF
TGTGCCACCAGCTCTTCTAGCGGGCCCTACGAGCAGTACTTC
>TRBD1|many|TRBV18|TRBJ2-1
CASSPGTGHNEQFF
TGTGCCAGCTCACCCGGGACAGGACACAATGAGCAGTTCTTC
>-|many|TRBV4-2|TRBJ2-7
CASSPVGGYEQYF
TGTGCCAGCAGCCCAGTGGGCGGCTACGAGCAGTACTTC
>-|-|TRBV5-1|TRBJ1-6
CASSLVADNSPLHF
TGCGCCAGCAGCTTGGTTGCGGATAATTCACCCCTCCACTTT